The entry that follows covers one T cell receptor beta chain sequence. As yet, its antigen is unknown. Generated by immunoSEQ multiplex PCR, the TCRdb table keeps only in-frame clones and is missing some. Of about 580,000 clones listed, about 98% are singletons. This sample was taken from a study of shared clonotypes between healthy human individuals. Broader study findings: Larger estimated richness was generally recorded for naive subsets relative to memory subsets.

V gave up 0 bases and J gave up 0 bases, with 13 bases separating them. The CDR3 has 17 residues. Germline V gene data show CDR1 as LGHNA and CDR2 as YSLEER. Terminally differentiated effector memory CD45RA+ cells were excluded from the naive CD8 cells, which were CD45RO-negative and positively selected for CCR7. Donors had no recently reported acute infections or vaccinations and were HIV-negative. Every donor was a Caucasian adult from Nashville, Tennessee. This TCR came from a young man in good health. V usage is TRBV4-3 and J usage is TRBJ2-3; D may match TRBD1 or TRBD2 (5 bases each). The sequenced sample consisted of naive CD8+ T cells sorted from blood. CDR3 nucleotides: TGCGCCAGCAGCCAAGATCTCGCCGGGACCAGCACAGATACGCAGTATTTT. This encodes CASSQDLAGTSTDTQYF.